There are many counts of the clone carrying this T cell receptor (beta chain). The antigen is not known. The data stem from a study of T cells after yellow fever vaccination. TCRdb re-derived calls from the 5' RACE reads in MiXCR, one entry per CDR3 protein. The table lists more than 300,000 distinct CDR3 sequences, 6.5% to 8.5% of them singletons. Findings of the study overall: Any FACS-sorted repertoire could hold abundant clonotypes that contaminate it from the bulk population.

Trimming took 1 base from V and 3 from J, leaving 9 bases between them. Germline V gives CDR1 SGHAT, CDR2 FQNNGV. The CDR3 consists of 14 residues. The input for sequencing was PBMCs, taken approximately 40 days after the first yellow fever vaccination. The TCR sequence derives from a man in his late teens or twenties who received the YFV17D yellow fever vaccine. This chain joins TRBV11-2 and TRBJ1-2, with D unclear. The CDR3 sequence: CASSLGPGDYGYTF. The CDR3 coding sequence is TGTGCCAGCAGCTTAGGTCCGGGAGACTATGGCTACACCTTC.